This is a list of T cell receptor beta chains from one sample in a study of blood T cell repertoires in COVID-19. Assay used: immunoSEQ multiplex PCR; TCRdb lists only in-frame clones, some missing. The sample consists of about 140,000 clones, 75% to 90% of them appearing once. What was sequenced was peripheral blood. The receptors were gathered from a man aged 60 to 69 with active or convalescent COVID-19. Both conserved end residues are part of each CDR3. The order of the fields is clone size, J gene, D gene, V gene, CDR3 length, CDR3 DNA, CDR3 protein. The D gene is left open where the match is weak. Not all rows give a size; the values are once, few, many and, for expanded clones, a class.

size: -; J: TRBJ2-7; D: TRBD1; V: TRBV6-5; length: 14; DNA: TGTGCCAGCAGTTCCGGGACAGGGTCCTACGAGCAGTACTTC; CDR3: CASSSGTGSYEQYF
size: -; J: TRBJ2-7; D: TRBD2; V: TRBV24-1; length: 15; DNA: TGTGCCACCAGCAAGGGACTAGCGGGAGTTTACGAGCAGTACTTC; CDR3: CATSKGLAGVYEQYF
size: -; J: TRBJ1-6; D: -; V: TRBV28; length: 13; DNA: TGTGCCAGCAGTGCCCCCAGAAGTTCACCCCTCCACTTT; CDR3: CASSAPRSSPLHF
size: -; J: TRBJ1-6; D: -; V: TRBV15; length: 15; DNA: TGTGCCACCAGCAGAGAAACCGCCACTCGTTCACCCCTCCACTTT; CDR3: CATSRETATRSPLHF
size: -; J: TRBJ2-1; D: TRBD1; V: TRBV2; length: 12; DNA: TGTGCCAGCAGTGGAGACAGGGGTCAGCAGTTCTTC; CDR3: CASSGDRGQQFF
size: -; J: TRBJ2-2; D: -; V: TRBV12-5; length: 12; DNA: TGTGCTAGTGGTTTACAGACCGGGGAGCTGTTTTTT; CDR3: CASGLQTGELFF
size: -; J: TRBJ1-3; D: -; V: TRBV19; length: 15; DNA: TGTGCCAGTAGCGGGACTGCAAGCTCTGGAAACACCATATATTTT; CDR3: CASSGTASSGNTIYF
size: once; J: TRBJ2-1; D: TRBD2; V: TRBV5-6; length: 15; DNA: TGTGCCAGCAGCTTGGCCGGGACTAGCGGCAATGAGCAGTTCTTC; CDR3: CASSLAGTSGNEQFF
size: once; J: TRBJ2-3; D: TRBD2; V: TRBV5-4; length: 19; DNA: TGTGCCAGCAGCTTGGATGGGTTAAGCGGGAGAGGAGGGACAGATACGCAGTATTTT; CDR3: CASSLDGLSGRGGTDTQYF
size: -; J: TRBJ1-1; D: -; V: TRBV6-5; length: 13; DNA: TGTGCCAGCAGTTACGATACGAGGACTGAAGCTTTCTTT; CDR3: CASSYDTRTEAFF
size: -; J: TRBJ2-7; D: TRBD2; V: TRBV6-2/TRBV6-3; length: 16; DNA: TGTGCCAGCAGCACATGGACTAGCGGGTTCCCCTACGAGCAGTACTTC; CDR3: CASSTWTSGFPYEQYF
size: -; J: TRBJ2-7; D: TRBD2; V: TRBV2; length: 16; DNA: TGTGCCAGCATCCTAGTCGGGAGGAGCCGCGGGAGGGAGCAGTACTTC; CDR3: CASILVGRSRGREQYF
size: -; J: TRBJ2-6; D: -; V: TRBV15; length: 20; DNA: TGTGCCACCAGCAGAGATCTAGGAGGGAGAGTTTCAACTGGGGCCAACGTCCTGACTTTC; CDR3: CATSRDLGGRVSTGANVLTF
size: once; J: TRBJ2-3; D: -; V: TRBV11-2; length: 14; DNA: TGTGCCAGCAGGTACGGGACAACAGGGGATACGCAGTATTTT; CDR3: CASRYGTTGDTQYF
size: -; J: TRBJ2-1; D: -; V: TRBV2; length: 14; DNA: TGTGCCAGCAGTGAAGCGGGAGCTGCCGATGAGCAGTTCTTC; CDR3: CASSEAGAADEQFF
size: -; J: TRBJ2-7; D: TRBD2; V: TRBV10-1; length: 14; DNA: TGCGCCAGCAGTGGGGGACTAGGCTCCCACGAGCAGTACTTC; CDR3: CASSGGLGSHEQYF
size: -; J: TRBJ2-3; D: TRBD2; V: TRBV2; length: 15; DNA: TGTGCCAGCGTCAGAGCGGGAGGGATCACAGATACGCAGTATTTT; CDR3: CASVRAGGITDTQYF
size: -; J: TRBJ2-2; D: TRBD2; V: TRBV6-6; length: 16; DNA: TGTGCCAGCAGTTGGACTAGCGGGGCGAACACCGGGGAGCTGTTTTTT; CDR3: CASSWTSGANTGELFF
size: -; J: TRBJ2-1; D: -; V: TRBV20-1; length: 11; DNA: TGCAGTGCTAGGGCTATGGGAGTTAGGTTCTTC; CDR3: CSARAMGVRFF
size: -; J: TRBJ2-7; D: -; V: TRBV20-1; length: 11; DNA: TGCAGTGCTAGCCCTAACTACGAGCAGTACTTC; CDR3: CSASPNYEQYF
size: -; J: TRBJ1-1; D: -; V: TRBV21-1; length: 13; DNA: TGTGCCAGCTTGAGGACAGGGAAAGTGTTGGCTTTCTTT; CDR3: CASLRTGKVLAFF
size: -; J: TRBJ2-1; D: TRBD1; V: TRBV6-5; length: 14; DNA: TGTGCCAGCAGCAACCGAGACAGGGAAGGTGAGCAGTTCTTC; CDR3: CASSNRDREGEQFF
size: -; J: TRBJ1-3; D: -; V: TRBV19; length: 14; DNA: TGTGCCGCGGCGGCCCCGGGGGGAGCGAACACCATATATTTT; CDR3: CAAAAPGGANTIYF
size: once; J: TRBJ1-2; D: -; V: TRBV6-5; length: 12; DNA: TGTGCCAGCAGTCAGGGATCTCCTGGCTACACCTTC; CDR3: CASSQGSPGYTF